The 18 T cell receptor beta chains below come from one sample, sequenced in a study of tumor-infiltrating lymphocytes in localized non-small cell lung cancer. Clones were sequenced by immunoSEQ multiplex PCR, and TCRdb holds only the in-frame ones, with some missing. This table holds some 15,000 clones, less than 50% found once. Sequences were obtained from lung tumor tissue. These receptors originate from a human donor with non-small cell lung cancer.

This clone has a single count. V usage is TRBV11-2 and J usage is TRBJ2-3; D is ambiguous. V dropped 5 bases and J dropped 0 bases, with 9 bases sitting between them. The CDR3 runs 14 residues. Germline CDR1 SGHAT, CDR2 FQNNGV. CDR3 in amino acids: CASSKRSSTDTQYF. For the CDR3, the DNA is TGTGCCAGCAGCAAGCGTAGTAGCACAGATACGCAGTATTTT.

This clone is a singleton in its sample. The gene calls are TRBV11-2 and TRBJ2-5, with TRBD2 as a possible D gene (6 bases). The CDR3 totals 13 residues. The V gene's germline CDR1 is SGHAT and CDR2 FQNNGV. Trimming removed 4 bases from V and 5 bases from J, with 11 bases in between. CDR3 bases: TGTGCCAGCAGCTGGAGGGTGTTTGAGACCCAGTACTTC. It codes for CASSWRVFETQYF.

The V gene is TRBV7-8, the J gene TRBJ1-3, with D possibly matching TRBD1 (5 bases). CDR1 and CDR2 (germline): SGHVS, FQNEAQ. V lost 2 bases, J lost 1 base, and 12 bases lay in between. This CDR3 comprises 16 residues. The CDR3 DNA follows: TGTGCCAGCAGCTTAAGTCATGGGGCATCTGGAAACACCATATATTTT. Encoded protein: CASSLSHGASGNTIYF.

This clone counts as large (0.1 to 1%). The chain recombines TRBV4-3 with TRBJ2-5; no firm D call. CDR1 is LGHNA and CDR2 is YSLEER in the germline V gene. The V end was cut by 1 base, the J end by 5 bases, with 14 bases between. There are 15 residues in the CDR3. The CDR3: CASSQGLGVGETQYF. As DNA, the CDR3 is TGCGCCAGCAGCCAAGGATTGGGCGTGGGCGAGACCCAGTACTTC.

This clone was detected a few times. The genes are TRBV7-8 and TRBJ2-3, with 8 bases aligning to TRBD2. The CDR3 has 16 amino acids. V was clipped by 2 bases and J by 5 bases; unmatched bases: 9. CDR1 is SGHVS, CDR2 FQNEAQ, per germline. The CDR3 coding sequence is TGTGCCAGCAGCTTAATCGGCGGGGGGCGTGGAGATACGCAGTATTTT. Translation gives CASSLIGGGRGDTQYF.

V and J are TRBV19 and TRBJ1-2; D perhaps matches TRBD1 (5 bases). The CDR3 is made up of 15 amino acids. V shed 3 bases and J shed 1 base, with 12 bases lying between them. CDR1 and CDR2 from the germline V gene are LNHDA and SQIVND (reference sequence). The CDR3 DNA follows: TGTGCCAGTAGTATTACGGGGGTGATTAACTATGGCTACACCTTC. Translation gives CASSITGVINYGYTF.

The rearrangement links TRBV7-3 to TRBJ1-2, with D unclear. Germline V gene sequence: CDR1 SGHTA, CDR2 FQGTGA. The CDR3 is made up of 16 amino acids. Trimming stripped 2 bases from V and 2 bases from J, with 15 bases between. In DNA, the CDR3 is TGTGCCAGCAGCTTAGCCCCTTCATCCTCCAACTATGGCTACACCTTC. This sequence encodes CASSLAPSSSNYGYTF. The complete variable domain, with remaining parts taken from reference TRBV7-3 and TRBJ1-2, reads GAGVSQTPSNKVTEKGKYVELRCDPISGHTALYWYRQSLGQGPEFLIYFQGTGAADDSGLPNDRFFAVRPEGSVSTLKIQRTERGDSAVYLCASSLAPSSSNYGYTFGSGTRLTVV.

V gene TRBV6-5 combines with J gene TRBJ1-1; D remains ambiguous. V dropped 5 bases and J dropped 3 bases, with 4 bases sitting between them. Per germline, CDR1 MNHEY and CDR2 SVGAGI. The CDR3 is 11 amino acids. CDR3 sequence reads: CASSQYTEAFF. The DNA for the CDR3 is TGTGCCAGCAGTCAGTACACTGAAGCTTTCTTT.

By frequency in the sample, this clone is medium-sized. An end of the junction differs from the germline gene, which may be a read error. The chain combines TRBV6-6 with TRBJ1-1; no clear D. The CDR3 length is 12 residues. CDR1 is MNHNY, CDR2 SVGAGI, per germline (reference sequence). In nucleotides, the CDR3 is TGTGCCAGCAGTTTCGACCGGCCTGAGGCTTTCTTT. Translation gives CASSFDRPEAFF.

This clone occurred a few times. The rearrangement joins TRBV28 to TRBJ2-7; D possibly corresponds to TRBD1 (6 bases). Trimming stripped 6 bases from V and 0 bases from J, with 12 bases between. The CDR3 has 14 residues. The germline gives CDR1 MDHEN, CDR2 SYDVKM. CDR3 bases: TGTGCCAGCAGGCAAGGGACAAGCTCCTACGAGCAGTACTTC. Its protein is CASRQGTSSYEQYF.

This clone was observed a single time. The sample contains more than one DNA sequence encoding this CDR3. The chain uses TRBV4-2 and TRBJ2-3; tentatively, D is TRBD1 (6 bases). V gave up 5 bases and J gave up 0 bases, with 9 bases separating them. The CDR3 sequence is 14 residues long. Germline V gives CDR1 LGHNA, CDR2 YNFKEQ. The CDR3 sequence: CASSLGGSTDTQYF. As DNA, the CDR3 is TGTGCCAGCAGCTTAGGGGGAAGCACAGATACGCAGTATTTT.

By proportion, this clone is medium-sized (0.01 to 0.1%). The chain employs TRBV15 and TRBJ2-3, with D perhaps matching TRBD2 (5 bases). V shed 6 bases and J shed 6 bases, with 13 bases lying between them. CDR3 length equals 13 residues. CDR1 and CDR2 (germline): LNHNV, YYDKDF (reference sequence). The CDR3 loop reads CATRSDGEDTQYF. Written as DNA, the CDR3 is TGTGCCACCAGATCCGACGGGGAGGATACGCAGTATTTT. Drawing the rest from reference TRBV15 and TRBJ2-3, the complete variable domain is DAMVIQNPRYQVTQFGKPVTLSCSQTLNHNVMYWYQQKSSQAPKLLFHYYDKDFNNEADTPDNFQSRRPNTSFCFLDIRSPGLGDTAMYLCATRSDGEDTQYFGPGTRLTVL.

The rearrangement joins TRBV7-2 to TRBJ2-7; tentatively, D is TRBD2 (5 bases). CDR1 and CDR2 from the germline V gene are SGHTA and FQGNSA. The CDR3 is made up of 12 amino acids. V lost 0 bases to trimming and J lost 12 bases, with 12 bases between them. CDR3 loop: CASSLAYTSLYF. The CDR3 coding sequence is TGTGCCAGCAGCTTAGCGTATACTAGTTTGTACTTC. The full variable domain, completed using reference TRBV7-2 and TRBJ2-7, is GAGVSQSPSNKVTEKGKDVELRCDPISGHTALYWYRQSLGQGLEFLIYFQGNSAPDKSGLPSDRFSAERTGGSVSTLTIQRTQQEDSAVYLCASSLAYTSLYFGPGTRLTVT.

This clone was counted a few times. The chain recombines TRBV9 with TRBJ2-2; D call uncertain. Trimming cost V 3 bases and J 1 base, with 1 base left between them. CDR3 length equals 12 residues. Germline V gene data show CDR1 as SGDLS and CDR2 as YYNGEE. The CDR3 bases are TGTGCCAGCAGCGGGAACACCGGGGAGCTGTTTTTT. It yields the protein CASSGNTGELFF.

The chain couples TRBV5-1 to TRBJ2-1; 9 bases map to TRBD1. The ends lost 4 bases at V and 7 bases at J; junction bases unmatched: 6. Per the germline V gene, CDR1 is SGHRS and CDR2 is YFSETQ. The CDR3 spans 14 residues. The CDR3 protein is CASSPQGTGNEQFF. CDR3 nucleotides: TGCGCCAGCAGCCCCCAGGGGACAGGGAATGAGCAGTTCTTC. Using reference TRBV5-1 and TRBJ2-1 for the parts outside the CDR3, the full variable domain is KAGVTQTPRYLIKTRGQQVTLSCSPISGHRSVSWYQQTPGQGLQFLFEYFSETQRNKGNFPGRFSGRQFSNSRSEMNVSTLELGDSALYLCASSPQGTGNEQFFGPGTRLTVL.

This clone has a handful of counts. The chain employs TRBV2 and TRBJ2-1; TRBD1 might be the D (5 bases). This CDR3 comprises 12 residues. The germline V and J ends were trimmed by 6 bases and 4 bases, with 7 bases remaining between them. CDR1 and CDR2 from the germline V gene are SNHLY and FYNNEI. CDR3 sequence (DNA): TGTGCCAGCAGGCACAGGTACAATGAGCAGTTCTTC. This translates into CASRHRYNEQFF. Filled out from reference TRBV2 and TRBJ2-1, the complete variable domain reads EPEVTQTPSHQVTQMGQEVILRCVPISNHLYFYWYRQILGQKVEFLVSFYNNEISEKSEIFDDQFSVERPDGSNFTLKIRSTKLEDSAMYFCASRHRYNEQFFGPGTRLTVL.

This clone was seen more than once but under ten times. This chain uses TRBV7-9 with TRBJ1-1; TRBD1 matches at 8 bases. Germline CDR1 is SEHNR and CDR2 is FQNEAQ (reference sequence). The CDR3 has 15 residues. The V segment lost 1 base and the J segment 3 bases; nucleotides outside the gene matches: 4. CDR3 region: CASSLDDRGDTEAFF. As DNA, the CDR3 is TGTGCCAGCAGCTTAGACGACAGGGGCGACACTGAAGCTTTCTTT.

The rearrangement joins TRBV5-4 to TRBJ2-1; 12 bases are a match to TRBD2. Germline trimming cut 3 bases from V and 10 bases from J; bases unmatched to any gene: 11. CDR3 length: 16 residues. CDR1 and CDR2 (germline): SGHNT, YYREEE (reference sequence). In nucleotides, the CDR3 is TGTGCCAGCAGCTGGTCTAGCGGGGGGGACATTAGGGAGCAGTTCTTC. Protein sequence: CASSWSSGGDIREQFF. The entire variable domain, with the rest obtained from reference TRBV5-4 and TRBJ2-1, is as follows: ETGVTQSPTHLIKTRGQQVTLRCSSQSGHNTVSWYQQALGQGPQFIFQYYREEENGRGNFPPRFSGLQFPNYSSELNVNALELDDSALYLCASSWSSGGDIREQFFGPGTRLTVL.